This T cell receptor (beta chain) was profiled in a study of identical twins. Findings and limits, study-wide: For cord blood, abundant beta clonotypes had fewer insertions, unlike memory repertoires, which showed none. Compared with unrelated sharing, twin-shared out-of-frame alpha sequences had more low-probability sequences. Out-of-frame TCR alpha sharing in monozygotic twins exceeded recombination model predictions. Zero-insertion analyses might be partly confounded by invariant T cells like MAIT and iNKT.

This clonotype was counted many times. No antigen is known for it. The CDR3 loop spans 15 amino acids. Germline CDR1 reads SGHDT; CDR2 reads YYEEEE. With 3 bases clipped from V and 3 bases from J, the junction kept 3 bases outside the gene matches. MiXCR was run by TCRdb on the 5' RACE reads, yielding one entry per CDR3 protein. The sample gives roughly 260,000 distinct CDR3 sequences, around 7.6% of which show up once; roughly 5.4% is in the top ten. These same records also appear under a second study, on yellow fever vaccine responses in identical twins.

The gene calls are TRBV5-6 and TRBJ1-6; TRBD1 matches at 7 bases. The receptor was isolated from a woman aged 18-30 years in good health. Sequenced: CD8+ T cells sorted from blood. The CDR3 nucleotides read TGTGCCAGCAGCTCCGGGACAGTCTATAATTCACCCCTCCACTTT. Translation: CASSSGTVYNSPLHF.